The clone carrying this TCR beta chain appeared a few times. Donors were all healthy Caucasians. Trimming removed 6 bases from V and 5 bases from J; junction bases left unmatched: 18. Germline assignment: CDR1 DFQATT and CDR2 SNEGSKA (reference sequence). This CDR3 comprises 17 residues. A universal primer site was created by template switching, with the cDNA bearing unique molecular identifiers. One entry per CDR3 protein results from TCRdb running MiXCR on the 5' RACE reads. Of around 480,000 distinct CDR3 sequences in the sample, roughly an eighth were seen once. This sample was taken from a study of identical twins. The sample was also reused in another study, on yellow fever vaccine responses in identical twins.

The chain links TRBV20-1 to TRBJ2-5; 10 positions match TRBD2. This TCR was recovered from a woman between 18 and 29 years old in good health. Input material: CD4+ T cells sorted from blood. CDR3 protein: CSAQKGLAGAQRETQYF. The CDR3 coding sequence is TGCAGTGCCCAGAAAGGGCTAGCGGGGGCCCAGAGGGAGACCCAGTACTTC.